The 31 T cell receptor beta chains below were found in one sample sequenced in a study of CD8+ T cells in alopecia areata. RNA extraction and reverse transcription yielded cDNA as sequencing template. Sequenced by immunoSEQ multiplex PCR; TCRdb stores in-frame clones only, minus some. In the table there are about 140,000 clones, around 87% of which are singletons. Stated treatment: oral pan-JAK inhibitor, 5-10 mg twice daily. The material was CD8+ T cells sorted from blood, obtained at week 4, from a patient treated with tofacitinib. The receptors come from a human donor with alopecia areata.

V gene TRBV30 combines with J gene TRBJ1-1, with TRBD1 identical over 7 bases. J lost 2 bases, V lost 2 bases, and 2 bases had no gene match. Germline loops: CDR1 GTSNPN, CDR2 SVGIG (reference sequence). This CDR3 spans 13 amino acids. CDR3 coding DNA: TGTGCCTGGAGTCGAGGGGGCAACACTGAAGCTTTCTTT. Residues: CAWSRGGNTEAFF.

The rearrangement links TRBV9 to TRBJ1-2, with 7 bases identical to TRBD1. The CDR3 has 12 residues. After removal of 5 bases from V and 7 bases from J, the junction contained 5 bases not matched to a gene. The V gene's germline CDR1 is SGDLS and CDR2 YYNGEE. CDR3 nucleotide sequence: TGTGCCAGCAGAGACAGGGCTTCTGGCTACACCTTC. Protein sequence: CASRDRASGYTF.

The chain couples TRBV2 to TRBJ2-3, with D uncertain. Germline CDR1 and CDR2: SNHLY and FYNNEI. This CDR3 contains 16 residues. Between the trimmed V and J ends, which lost 6 bases and 0 bases, there was a span of 16 bases. The CDR3 sequence: CASRTGWGSSTDTQYF. As DNA, the CDR3 is TGTGCCAGCAGGACTGGTTGGGGTTCTAGCACAGATACGCAGTATTTT.

V and J are TRBV15 and TRBJ2-2; the match to TRBD1 covers 7 bases. V shed 0 bases, J shed 8 bases, and the junction held 6 bases outside the gene matches. This CDR3 has 15 residues. Germline CDR1 LNHNV, CDR2 YYDKDF (reference sequence). CDR3 loop: CATSREQGRVGELFF. The CDR3 DNA is TGTGCCACCAGCAGAGAACAGGGGCGAGTGGGGGAGCTGTTTTTT.

J is TRBJ2-7 and V is TRBV4-1, with D unresolved. Germline CDR1 is MGHRA and CDR2 is YSYEKL. The CDR3 contains 14 residues. The V gene lost 0 bases and the J gene lost 6 bases, with 12 bases spanning the gap. The CDR3 sequence: CASSQDPNAIEQYF. DNA for the CDR3: TGCGCCAGCAGCCAAGATCCTAACGCCATCGAGCAGTACTTC.

The V gene is TRBV5-1, the J gene TRBJ2-7, with 9 nucleotides matching TRBD1. The CDR3 contains 17 residues. Germline CDR1 reads SGHRS; CDR2 reads YFSETQ. V lost 4 bases, J lost 2 bases, and 13 bases stayed unmatched. CDR3 bases: TGCGCCAGCAGCCCCGACCCGGGACAGGGTCAAGCCTACGAGCAGTACTTC. Its protein is CASSPDPGQGQAYEQYF.

This clone was recorded only once. The chain uses TRBV30 and TRBJ1-1; possibly TRBD1 for D (5 bases). Germline V gives CDR1 GTSNPN, CDR2 SVGIG (reference sequence). This CDR3 contains 12 residues. The ends were cut back, 5 bases at V and 3 bases at J, with 10 bases in the middle. CDR3 sequence: CAWGQGYTEAFF. For the CDR3, the DNA is TGTGCCTGGGGTCAGGGTTACACTGAAGCTTTCTTT.

The chain combines TRBV29-1 with TRBJ2-1, with D tentatively TRBD1 or TRBD2 (5 bases each). V gave up 7 bases and J gave up 6 bases, with 25 bases separating them. This CDR3 is 16 amino acids long. The germline V gene has CDR1 SQVTM and CDR2 ANQGSEA. CDR3 nucleotide sequence: TGCAGCGCAGACAGCCCGACAAAAGAGGGTAGCAATGAGCAGTTCTTC. Its translation: CSADSPTKEGSNEQFF.

In this sample, this clone turned up a few times. V and J are TRBV2 and TRBJ1-2; D is possibly TRBD1 (6 bases). The length of the CDR3 is 14 residues. V dropped 0 bases and J dropped 6 bases, with 11 bases sitting between them. Germline CDR1 and CDR2: SNHLY and FYNNEI. CDR3 bases: TGTGCCAGCAGTGAAGCGCGACAGGCCGATGGCTACACCTTC. This encodes CASSEARQADGYTF.

This chain uses TRBV19 with TRBJ2-5; D uncertain. The CDR3 length is 13 residues. The ends were cut back, 3 bases at V and 2 bases at J, with 7 bases in the middle. Germline CDR1 LNHDA, CDR2 SQIVND (reference sequence). CDR3: CASSIIHQETQYF. The CDR3 DNA follows: TGTGCCAGTAGTATCATTCATCAAGAGACCCAGTACTTC.

This chain uses TRBV7-2 with TRBJ2-5; D call uncertain. The germline gives CDR1 SGHTA, CDR2 FQGNSA. V was trimmed by 5 bases and J by 0 bases, leaving 13 bases between them. The length of the CDR3 is 15 residues. CDR3 amino acids: CASSLTGLYQETQYF. The CDR3 bases are TGTGCCAGCAGCCTTACGGGCCTGTACCAAGAGACCCAGTACTTC.

V usage is TRBV7-9 and J usage is TRBJ2-7, with 8 nucleotides matching TRBD1. The CDR3 is 15 residues long. Germline assignment: CDR1 SEHNR and CDR2 FQNEAQ (reference sequence). The V and J ends lost 2 bases and 4 bases, in that order; junction bases with no gene match: 7. CDR3 amino acids: CASSLPAGGLYEQYF. CDR3 DNA: TGTGCCAGCAGCTTACCCGCAGGGGGCCTGTACGAGCAGTACTTC.

The J gene is TRBJ2-1, the V gene TRBV7-2, with D uncertain. This CDR3 has 13 residues. In germline, CDR1 is SGHTA, CDR2 FQGNSA. The V end lost 3 bases, the J end lost 4 bases, and 7 bases lay between the germline ends. The CDR3 coding sequence is TGTGCCAGCAGCTTGGCCTCTTACAATGAGCAGTTCTTC. Translated: CASSLASYNEQFF.

This clone was picked up one time. This chain connects TRBV30 to TRBJ2-5; possibly TRBD2 for D (6 bases). Germline V gives CDR1 GTSNPN, CDR2 SVGIG (reference sequence). This CDR3 is 11 amino acids long. V was cut by 5 bases and J by 5 bases, with 9 bases left in between. CDR3 sequence reads: CAWDGSETQYF. In DNA form, the CDR3 reads TGTGCCTGGGACGGGAGCGAGACCCAGTACTTC.

V is TRBV19 and J is TRBJ2-4; TRBD1 is a possible D gene (5 bases). CDR1 is LNHDA and CDR2 is SQIVND in the germline V gene (reference sequence). Trimming pared 4 bases from V and 5 bases from J, leaving 6 bases between. The CDR3 extends over 12 amino acids. The CDR3 protein is CASSKGENIQYF. Here the CDR3 DNA reads TGTGCCAGTAGTAAAGGGGAAAACATTCAGTACTTC.

For the CDR3, the DNA is TGTGCCAGCAGTGCCTGGACAGGGGCCCCAGATACGCAGTATTTT. It encodes CASSAWTGAPDTQYF. The chain uses TRBV6-1 and TRBJ2-3; 9 nucleotides match TRBD1. The CDR3 consists of 15 residues. The J segment lost 4 bases and the V segment lost 4 bases, leaving 6 bases of the junction unmatched. Germline CDR1 MNHNS, CDR2 SASEGT.

The chain has TRBV29-1 and TRBJ2-5; maybe TRBD2 (5 bases). The CDR3 totals 12 residues. V lost 2 bases to trimming and J lost 11 bases, with 15 bases between them. Per the germline V gene, CDR1 is SQVTM and CDR2 is ANQGSEA. The CDR3 nucleotides read TGCAGCGTTGAATGGCCCGCCGGGGAGCAGTACTTC. This codes for CSVEWPAGEQYF. The complete variable domain, with remaining parts taken from reference TRBV29-1 and TRBJ2-5, reads SAVISQKPSRDICQRGTSLTIQCQVDSQVTMMFWYRQQPGQSLTLIATANQGSEATYESGFVIDKFPISRPNLTFSTLTVSNMSPEDSSIYLCSVEWPAGEQYFGPGTRLLVL.

The chain recombines TRBV6-1 with TRBJ1-6; D uncertain. This CDR3 contains 12 residues. Germline-derived CDR1 and CDR2 are MNHNS and SASEGT. V dropped 5 bases and J dropped 9 bases, with 8 bases sitting between them. CDR3 nucleotides: TGTGCCAGCAGTCCCAGGTCTTCACCCCTCCACTTT. It is translated as CASSPRSSPLHF.

The rearrangement uses TRBV4-1 and TRBJ2-2; 7 bases match TRBD1. This CDR3 comprises 15 residues. CDR1 and CDR2 from the germline V gene are MGHRA and YSYEKL. V was clipped by 6 bases and J by 5 bases; unmatched bases: 9. This CDR3 reads CASRTTRGSTGELFF. Written as DNA, the CDR3 is TGCGCCAGCAGGACAACCAGGGGGAGTACCGGGGAGCTGTTTTTT.

This clone was seen only once. The chain recombines TRBV7-9 with TRBJ2-7; 11 nucleotides line up with TRBD2. This CDR3 is 13 amino acids long. The junction had 1 base not matched to a gene; V was cut back by 4 bases and J by 5 bases. Germline CDR1 SEHNR, CDR2 FQNEAQ (reference sequence). CDR3 DNA: TGTGCCAGCAGCTCGACTAGCGGGGACGAGCAGTACTTC. This encodes CASSSTSGDEQYF.

The chain employs TRBV9 and TRBJ1-2, with 9 bases identical to TRBD1. Germline V gene sequence: CDR1 SGDLS, CDR2 YYNGEE. This CDR3 spans 15 amino acids. V dropped 3 bases and J dropped 6; count of bases not matched to a gene: 9. The CDR3 nucleotides read TGTGCCAGCAGCGCAAGTTTGGACAGGGGAGATGGCTACACCTTC. This encodes CASSASLDRGDGYTF.

In this sample, this clone turned up once. The rearrangement joins TRBV5-4 to TRBJ2-5; D perhaps matches TRBD1 (6 bases). The CDR3 has 14 amino acids. Germline V gene lookup returns CDR1 SGHNT and CDR2 YYREEE (reference sequence). Trimming shortened V by 4 bases and J by 0 bases, and 10 bases separated the two germline ends. The CDR3 sequence: CASSLGTNQETQYF. CDR3 DNA: TGTGCCAGCAGCCTCGGGACAAACCAAGAGACCCAGTACTTC.

The chain combines TRBV27 with TRBJ2-1, with 7 nucleotides matching TRBD1. Germline loops: CDR1 MNHEY, CDR2 SMNVEV (reference sequence). The CDR3 is 16 residues long. After removal of 7 bases from V and 5 bases from J, the junction contained 14 bases not matched to a gene. The CDR3 is CASTHQSHTGDNEQFF. The CDR3 nucleotides read TGTGCCAGCACCCATCAGTCCCACACAGGGGACAATGAGCAGTTCTTC.

This clone appeared a few times. This CDR3 is CASSEQLYGYTF. In nucleotides, the CDR3 is TGCGCCAGCAGTGAACAGCTCTATGGCTACACCTTC. The genes are TRBV10-2 and TRBJ1-2; no reliable D call. Germline assignment: CDR1 WSHSY and CDR2 SAAADI. The CDR3 runs to 12 residues. Trimming removed 3 bases from V and 4 bases from J, with 6 bases in between.

This chain connects TRBV7-9 to TRBJ2-7; maybe TRBD2 (5 bases). The CDR3 length is 13 residues. V lost 5 bases and J lost 4, with 12 bases in between. Germline V gene data show CDR1 as SEHNR and CDR2 as FQNEAQ (reference sequence). The CDR3 loop is CASSPPRGYEQYF. The DNA for the CDR3 is TGTGCCAGCAGCCCCCCCCGGGGATACGAGCAGTACTTC. The full variable domain, in which reference TRBV7-9 and TRBJ2-7 provide the parts outside the CDR3, is DTGVSQNPRHKITKRGQNVTFRCDPISEHNRLYWYRQTLGQGPEFLTYFQNEAQLEKSRLLSDRFSAERPKGSFSTLEIQRTEQGDSAMYLCASSPPRGYEQYFGPGTRLTVT.

The genes are TRBV5-1 and TRBJ2-3; D is undetermined. V lost 1 base and J lost 0, with 9 bases in between. The CDR3 is 15 residues long. Germline loops: CDR1 SGHRS, CDR2 YFSETQ. The CDR3, as DNA: TGCGCCAGCAGCTTGATGGTGACTAGCACAGATACGCAGTATTTT. This sequence encodes CASSLMVTSTDTQYF.

The chain employs TRBV14 and TRBJ2-7, with D tentatively TRBD2 (6 bases). The CDR3 spans 12 residues. The V end lost 4 bases, the J end lost 4 bases, and 8 bases lay between the germline ends. CDR1 and CDR2 (germline): SGHDN, FVKESK. CDR3 nucleotide sequence: TGTGCCAGCAGCCCGGCGGGGTACGAGCAGTACTTC. This codes for CASSPAGYEQYF. Full variable domain (remainder filled in from reference TRBV14 and TRBJ2-7): EAGVTQFPSHSVIEKGQTVTLRCDPISGHDNLYWYRRVMGKEIKFLLHFVKESKQDESGMPNNRFLAERTGGTYSTLKVQPAELEDSGVYFCASSPAGYEQYFGPGTRLTVT.

J is TRBJ2-7 and V is TRBV7-6, with a weak D call TRBD2 (6 bases). The V gene's germline CDR1 is SGHVS and CDR2 FNYEAQ. Between the trimmed V and J ends, which lost 5 bases and 3 bases, there was a span of 14 bases. The CDR3 covers 14 residues. The CDR3 coding sequence is TGTGCCAGCAGCCCAGGGACTGGAGACTACGAGCAGTACTTC. Translation gives CASSPGTGDYEQYF.

The chain joins TRBV13 to TRBJ2-7; 10 bases match TRBD1. With 2 bases clipped from V and 3 bases from J, the junction kept 7 bases outside the gene matches. In germline, CDR1 is PRHDT, CDR2 FYEKMQ (reference sequence). The CDR3 spans 16 residues. The DNA for the CDR3 is TGTGCCAGCAGCTTACTAGGGACAGGGGTAAACTACGAGCAGTACTTC. This translates into CASSLLGTGVNYEQYF.

In this sample, this clone turned up a few times. The rearrangement links TRBV29-1 to TRBJ2-5; TRBD1 matches at 9 bases. The germline V gene has CDR1 SQVTM and CDR2 ANQGSEA. This CDR3 contains 16 residues. J was trimmed by 4 bases and V by 8 bases; bases with no gene match: 17. CDR3 DNA sequence: TGCAGCACCTTAAACCCCGGACAGGGGCCGACAGAGACCCAGTACTTC. As protein: CSTLNPGQGPTETQYF. Full variable domain (remainder filled in from reference TRBV29-1 and TRBJ2-5): SAVISQKPSRDICQRGTSLTIQCQVDSQVTMMFWYRQQPGQSLTLIATANQGSEATYESGFVIDKFPISRPNLTFSTLTVSNMSPEDSSIYLCSTLNPGQGPTETQYFGPGTRLLVL.

V usage is TRBV20-1 and J usage is TRBJ2-3; no firm D call. The CDR3 length is 11 residues. In germline, CDR1 is DFQATT, CDR2 SNEGSKA (reference sequence). V lost 6 bases and J 6 bases, leaving 10 bases between the germline ends. Here the CDR3 reads CSAIEVDTQYF. The CDR3 nucleotides read TGCAGTGCAATAGAGGTGGATACGCAGTATTTT.